This T cell receptor (beta chain) is drawn from a study of T cell repertoires in cytomegalovirus infection. Study overall: Evidence of both CMV infection and a matching HLA type came from public TCR beta signatures.

Germline V gene sequence: CDR1 SEHNR, CDR2 FQNEAQ (reference sequence). V gave up 4 bases and J gave up 1 base, with 9 bases separating them. CDR3 size: 14 residues. The study, taken as a whole, reports: Dominant in the ex vivo response were TCR beta clonotypes restricted by HLA-C and specific for CMV. Cumulative frequency (of public TCR beta family members) identified carriers of CMV plus the relevant HLA.

TCRdb used MiXCR to reprocess the reads, holding one entry per CDR3 protein. This sample has some 230,000 distinct CDR3 sequences, with roughly 20% found just once. Remarks on this clonotype: Its specificity is unknown.

The rearrangement joins TRBV7-9 to TRBJ2-3; a weak D match, TRBD2 (5 bases). This receptor was identified in a human donor in good health (CMV status not recorded). Some clones in this sample may be carry-over from other donors' samples. The sample comprised CD8+ T cells from PBMCs. CDR3 loop: CASSSWGGTDTQYF. In nucleotides, the CDR3 is TGTGCCAGCAGCTCGTGGGGAGGCACAGATACGCAGTATTTT.